This TCR beta chain was recovered during a study of OX40 agonist ivuxolimab in advanced cancers. Overall study: At 82.7% male, the cohort had a mean age of about 60 years, ranging from about 20 to 79.

With V trimmed by 4 bases and J by 3 bases, 4 bases remained unmatched. The CDR3 has 16 residues. Germline-derived CDR1 and CDR2 are SGHDT and YYEEEE. Sequenced by immunoSEQ multiplex PCR; TCRdb stores in-frame clones only, minus some. This table holds some 70,000 clones, roughly nine tenths found once. The material sequenced was CD4+ or CD8+ T cells sorted from blood, taken in a trial of the OX40 agonist ivuxolimab. This sequence originates from an adult with an advanced solid tumor such as melanoma, head and neck, liver or kidney cancer. This chain uses TRBV5-6 with TRBJ2-3, with 14 nucleotides matching TRBD2. In DNA form, the CDR3 reads TGTGCCAGCAGCCGACTAGCGGGAGGGATAACAGATACGCAGTATTTT. Translation gives CASSRLAGGITDTQYF. Variable domain in full (rest from reference TRBV5-6 and TRBJ2-3): DAGVTQSPTHLIKTRGQQVTLRCSPKSGHDTVSWYQQALGQGPQFIFQYYEEEERQRGNFPDRFSGHQFPNYSSELNVNALLLGDSALYLCASSRLAGGITDTQYFGPGTRLTVL.